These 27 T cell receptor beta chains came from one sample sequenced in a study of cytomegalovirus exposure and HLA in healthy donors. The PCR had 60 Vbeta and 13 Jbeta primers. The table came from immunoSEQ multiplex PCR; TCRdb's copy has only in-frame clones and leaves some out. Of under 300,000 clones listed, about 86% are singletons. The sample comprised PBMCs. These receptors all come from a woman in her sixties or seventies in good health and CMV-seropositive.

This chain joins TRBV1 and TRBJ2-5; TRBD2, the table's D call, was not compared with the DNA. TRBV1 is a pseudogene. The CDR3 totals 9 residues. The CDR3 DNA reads TGCACCGCGGGGGGGACCCAGTACTTC. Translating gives CTAGGTQYF.

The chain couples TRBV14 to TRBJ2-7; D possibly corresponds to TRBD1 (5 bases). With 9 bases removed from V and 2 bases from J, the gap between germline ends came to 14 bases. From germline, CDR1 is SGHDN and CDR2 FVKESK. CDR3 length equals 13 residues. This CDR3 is CASQGLTTYEQYF. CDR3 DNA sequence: TGTGCCAGTCAGGGCCTGACAACCTACGAGCAGTACTTC.

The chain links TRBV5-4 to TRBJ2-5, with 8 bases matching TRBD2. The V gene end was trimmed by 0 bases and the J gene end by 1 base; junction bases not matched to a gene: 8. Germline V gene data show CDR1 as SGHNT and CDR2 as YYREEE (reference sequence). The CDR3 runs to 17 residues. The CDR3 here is CASSLVGGGKPQETQYF. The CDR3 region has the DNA TGTGCCAGCAGCTTGGTGGGCGGGGGGAAACCCCAAGAGACCCAGTACTTC.

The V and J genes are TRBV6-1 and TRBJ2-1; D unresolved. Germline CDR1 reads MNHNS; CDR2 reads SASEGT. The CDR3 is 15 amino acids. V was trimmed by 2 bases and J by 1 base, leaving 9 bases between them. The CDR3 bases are TGTGCCAGCAGTGAATTACTTTCATCCTACAATGAGCAGTTCTTC. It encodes CASSELLSSYNEQFF.

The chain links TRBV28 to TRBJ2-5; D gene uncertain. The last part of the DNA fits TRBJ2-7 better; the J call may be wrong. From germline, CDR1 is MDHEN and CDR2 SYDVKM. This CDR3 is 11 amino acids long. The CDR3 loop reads CASSWSYEQYF. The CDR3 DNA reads TGTGCCAGCAGTTGGTCCTACGAGCAGTACTTC.

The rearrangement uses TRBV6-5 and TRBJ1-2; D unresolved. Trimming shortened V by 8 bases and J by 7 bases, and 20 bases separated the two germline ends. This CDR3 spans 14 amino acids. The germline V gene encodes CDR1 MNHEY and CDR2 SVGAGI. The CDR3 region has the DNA TGTGCCAGCTTAGAATCCGTTGGGCTGCGTGGCTACACCTTC. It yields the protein CASLESVGLRGYTF.

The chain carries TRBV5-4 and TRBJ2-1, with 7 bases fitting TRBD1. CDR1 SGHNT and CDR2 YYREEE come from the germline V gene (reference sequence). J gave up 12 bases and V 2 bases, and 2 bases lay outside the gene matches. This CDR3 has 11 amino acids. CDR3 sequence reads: CASSFGDRQFF. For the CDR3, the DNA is TGTGCCAGCAGCTTTGGGGACAGGCAGTTCTTC.

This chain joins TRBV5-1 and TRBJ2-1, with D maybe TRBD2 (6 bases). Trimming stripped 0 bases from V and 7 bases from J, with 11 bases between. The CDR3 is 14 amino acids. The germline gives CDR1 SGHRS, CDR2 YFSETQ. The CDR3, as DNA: TGCGCCAGCAGCTTGGTGGACTACAAAAATGAGCAGTTCTTC. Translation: CASSLVDYKNEQFF. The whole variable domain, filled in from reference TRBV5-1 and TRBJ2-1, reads KAGVTQTPRYLIKTRGQQVTLSCSPISGHRSVSWYQQTPGQGLQFLFEYFSETQRNKGNFPGRFSGRQFSNSRSEMNVSTLELGDSALYLCASSLVDYKNEQFFGPGTRLTVL.

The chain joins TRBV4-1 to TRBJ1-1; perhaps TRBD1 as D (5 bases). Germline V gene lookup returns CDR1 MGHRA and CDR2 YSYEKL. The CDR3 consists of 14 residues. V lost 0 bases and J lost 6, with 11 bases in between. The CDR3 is CASSQESGTAEAFF. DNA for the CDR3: TGCGCCAGCAGCCAAGAGTCAGGGACTGCTGAAGCTTTCTTT.

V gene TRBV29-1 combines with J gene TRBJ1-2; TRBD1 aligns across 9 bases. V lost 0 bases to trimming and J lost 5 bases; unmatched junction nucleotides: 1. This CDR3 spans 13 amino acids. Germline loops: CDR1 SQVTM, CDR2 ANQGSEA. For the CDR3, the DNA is TGCAGCGTTGAAGACGGGACAGGGTATGGCTACACCTTC. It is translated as CSVEDGTGYGYTF.

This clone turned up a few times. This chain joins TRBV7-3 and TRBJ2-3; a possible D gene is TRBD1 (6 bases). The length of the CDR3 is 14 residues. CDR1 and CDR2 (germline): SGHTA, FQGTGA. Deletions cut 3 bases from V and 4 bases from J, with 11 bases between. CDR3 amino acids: CASSLAGEPDTQYF. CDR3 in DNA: TGTGCCAGCAGCTTGGCAGGGGAACCAGATACGCAGTATTTT.

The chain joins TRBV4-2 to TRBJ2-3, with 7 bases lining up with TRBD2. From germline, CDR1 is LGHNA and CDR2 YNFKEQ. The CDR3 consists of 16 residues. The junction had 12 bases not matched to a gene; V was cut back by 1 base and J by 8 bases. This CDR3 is CASSQAREAPTGTQYF. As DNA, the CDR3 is TGTGCCAGCAGCCAAGCCCGGGAGGCCCCCACGGGTACGCAGTATTTT.

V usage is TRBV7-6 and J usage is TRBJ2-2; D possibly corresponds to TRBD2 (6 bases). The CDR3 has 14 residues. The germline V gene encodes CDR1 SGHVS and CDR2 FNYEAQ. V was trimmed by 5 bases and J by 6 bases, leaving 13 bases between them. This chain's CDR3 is CASSPGDLSGELFF. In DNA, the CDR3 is TGTGCCAGCAGCCCCGGGGACTTATCCGGGGAGCTGTTTTTT.

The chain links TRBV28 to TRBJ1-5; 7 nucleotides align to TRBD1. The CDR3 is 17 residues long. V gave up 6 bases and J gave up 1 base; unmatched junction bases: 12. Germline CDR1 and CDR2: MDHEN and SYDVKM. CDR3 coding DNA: TGTGCCAGCAGCCCCGGAGGGGGCGCAGGAAGCAATCAGCCCCAGCATTTT. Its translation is CASSPGGGAGSNQPQHF.

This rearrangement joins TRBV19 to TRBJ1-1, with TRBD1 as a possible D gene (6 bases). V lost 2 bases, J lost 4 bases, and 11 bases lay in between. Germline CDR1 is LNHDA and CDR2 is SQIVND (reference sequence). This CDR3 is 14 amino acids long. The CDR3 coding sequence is TGTGCCAGTAGTATAAACAGGGCGGGCACTGAAGCTTTCTTT. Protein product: CASSINRAGTEAFF. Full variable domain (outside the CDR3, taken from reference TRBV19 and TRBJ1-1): DGGITQSPKYLFRKEGQNVTLSCEQNLNHDAMYWYRQDPGQGLRLIYYSQIVNDFQKGDIAEGYSVSREKKESFPLTVTSAQKNPTAFYLCASSINRAGTEAFFGQGTRLTVV.

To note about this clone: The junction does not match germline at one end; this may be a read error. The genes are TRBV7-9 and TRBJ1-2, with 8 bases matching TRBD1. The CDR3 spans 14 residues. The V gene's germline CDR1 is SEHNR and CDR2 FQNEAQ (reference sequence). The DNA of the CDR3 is TGTTCCAGCAGCTTAGGGTCAGGGGGCCATGGCTACACCTTC. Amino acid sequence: CSSSLGSGGHGYTF.

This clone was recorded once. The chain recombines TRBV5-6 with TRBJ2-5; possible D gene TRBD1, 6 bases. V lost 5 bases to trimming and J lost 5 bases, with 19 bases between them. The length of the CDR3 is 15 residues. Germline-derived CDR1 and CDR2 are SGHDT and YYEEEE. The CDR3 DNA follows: TGTGCCAGCAGTCCTGGAGGCAGGGGAGAGGAGACCCAGTACTTC. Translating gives CASSPGGRGEETQYF.

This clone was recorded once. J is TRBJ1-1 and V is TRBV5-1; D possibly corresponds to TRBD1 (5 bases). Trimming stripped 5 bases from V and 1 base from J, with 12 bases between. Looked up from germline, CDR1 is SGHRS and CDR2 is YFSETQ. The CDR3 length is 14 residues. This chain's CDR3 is CASSTTAPNTEAFF. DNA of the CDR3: TGCGCCAGCAGTACGACAGCTCCGAACACTGAAGCTTTCTTT.

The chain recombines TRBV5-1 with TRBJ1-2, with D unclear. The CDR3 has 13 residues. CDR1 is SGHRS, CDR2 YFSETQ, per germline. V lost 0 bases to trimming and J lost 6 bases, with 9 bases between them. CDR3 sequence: CASSLVTRNGYTF. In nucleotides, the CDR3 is TGCGCCAGCAGCTTGGTAACTCGAAATGGCTACACCTTC. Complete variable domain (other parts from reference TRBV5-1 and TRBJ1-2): KAGVTQTPRYLIKTRGQQVTLSCSPISGHRSVSWYQQTPGQGLQFLFEYFSETQRNKGNFPGRFSGRQFSNSRSEMNVSTLELGDSALYLCASSLVTRNGYTFGSGTRLTVV.

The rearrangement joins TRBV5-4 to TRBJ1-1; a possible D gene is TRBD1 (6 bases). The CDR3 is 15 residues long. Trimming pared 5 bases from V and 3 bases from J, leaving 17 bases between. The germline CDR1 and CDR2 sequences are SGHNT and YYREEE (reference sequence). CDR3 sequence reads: CASRGATGSDTEAFF. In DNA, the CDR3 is TGTGCCAGCAGGGGCGCCACAGGGTCAGACACTGAAGCTTTCTTT.

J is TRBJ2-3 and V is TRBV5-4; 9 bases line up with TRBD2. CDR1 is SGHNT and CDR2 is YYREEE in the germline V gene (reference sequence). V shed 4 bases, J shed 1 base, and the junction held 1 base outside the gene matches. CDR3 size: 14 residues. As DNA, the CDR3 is TGTGCCAGCAGCCAGCGGGAGGGCACAGATACGCAGTATTTT. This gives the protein CASSQREGTDTQYF.

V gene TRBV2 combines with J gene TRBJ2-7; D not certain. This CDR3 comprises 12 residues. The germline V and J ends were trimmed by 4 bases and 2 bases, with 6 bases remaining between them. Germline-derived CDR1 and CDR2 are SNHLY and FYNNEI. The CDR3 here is CASSVWPYEQYF. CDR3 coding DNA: TGTGCCAGCAGTGTCTGGCCCTACGAGCAGTACTTC.

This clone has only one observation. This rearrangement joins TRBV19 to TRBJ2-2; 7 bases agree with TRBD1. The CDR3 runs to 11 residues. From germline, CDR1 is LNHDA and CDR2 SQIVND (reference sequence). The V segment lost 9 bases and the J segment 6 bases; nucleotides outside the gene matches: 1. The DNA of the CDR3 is TGTGCCAGCCAGGGGGCCGGGGAGCTGTTTTTT. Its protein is CASQGAGELFF.

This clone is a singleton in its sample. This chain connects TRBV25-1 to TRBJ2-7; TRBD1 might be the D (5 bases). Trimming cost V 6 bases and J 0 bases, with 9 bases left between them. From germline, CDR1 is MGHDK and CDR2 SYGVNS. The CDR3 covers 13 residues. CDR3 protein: CASRQVSSYEQYF. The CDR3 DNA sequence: TGTGCCAGCAGACAGGTCAGCTCCTACGAGCAGTACTTC.

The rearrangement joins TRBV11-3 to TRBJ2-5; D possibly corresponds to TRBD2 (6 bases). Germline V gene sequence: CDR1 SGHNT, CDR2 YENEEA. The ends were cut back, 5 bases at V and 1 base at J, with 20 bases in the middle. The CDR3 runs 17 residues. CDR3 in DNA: TGTGCCAGCAGCCCCGGCGAGGCGGGGAATCTCCAAGAGACCCAGTACTTC. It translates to CASSPGEAGNLQETQYF.

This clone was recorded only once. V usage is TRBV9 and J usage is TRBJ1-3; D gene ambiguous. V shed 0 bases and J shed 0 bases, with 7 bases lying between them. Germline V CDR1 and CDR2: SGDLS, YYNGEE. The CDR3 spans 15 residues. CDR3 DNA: TGTGCCAGCAGCGTAGGGCAGGTCTCTGGAAACACCATATATTTT. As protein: CASSVGQVSGNTIYF. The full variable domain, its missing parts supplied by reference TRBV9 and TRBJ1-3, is DSGVTQTPKHLITATGQRVTLRCSPRSGDLSVYWYQQSLDQGLQFLIQYYNGEERAKGNILERFSAQQFPDLHSELNLSSLELGDSALYFCASSVGQVSGNTIYFGEGSWLTVV.

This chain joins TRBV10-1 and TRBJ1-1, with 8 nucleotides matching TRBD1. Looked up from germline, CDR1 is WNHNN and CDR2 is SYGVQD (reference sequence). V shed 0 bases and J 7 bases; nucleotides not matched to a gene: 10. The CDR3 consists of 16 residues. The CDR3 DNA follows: TGCGCCAGCAGTGAGTCCTTAAGCAGGGGGCGAGATGAAGCTTTCTTT. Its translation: CASSESLSRGRDEAFF.